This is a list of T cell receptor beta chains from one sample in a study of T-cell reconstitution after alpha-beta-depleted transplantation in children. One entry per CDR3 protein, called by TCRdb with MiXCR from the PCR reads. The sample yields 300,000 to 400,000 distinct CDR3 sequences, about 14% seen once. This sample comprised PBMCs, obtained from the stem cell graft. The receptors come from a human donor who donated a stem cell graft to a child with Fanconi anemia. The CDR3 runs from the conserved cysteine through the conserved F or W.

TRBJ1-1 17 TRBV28 CASSPRTGRNMNTEAFF
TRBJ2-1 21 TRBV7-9 CASSALRGTSGPQGGYNEQFF
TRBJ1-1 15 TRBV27 CASSLTSPGGTEAFF
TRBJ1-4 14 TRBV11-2 CASSWGGSLEKLFF
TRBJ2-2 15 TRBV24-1 CATSDLTANTGELFF
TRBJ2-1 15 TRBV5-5 CASRSPGLSYNEQFF
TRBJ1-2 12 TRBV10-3 CAISDGGYGYTF
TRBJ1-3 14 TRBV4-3 CASSQGFSGNTIYF
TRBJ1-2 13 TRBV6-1 CASTPSPNYGYTF
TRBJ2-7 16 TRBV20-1 CSARDRLAGASYEQYF
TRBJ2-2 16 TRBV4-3 CASSPNGLLSTGELFF
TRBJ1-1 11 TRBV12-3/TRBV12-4 CASSLGWSAFF
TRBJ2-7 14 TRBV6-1 CASSSDRRTYEQYF
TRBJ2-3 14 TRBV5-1 CASSLNSITDTQYF
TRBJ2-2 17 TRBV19 CASSRTLAPDRARELFF
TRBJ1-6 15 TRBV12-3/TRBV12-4 CASSPRTGGGSPLHF
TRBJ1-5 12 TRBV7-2 CASSSPQGVQHF
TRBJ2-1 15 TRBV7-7 CASSLRPSSYNEQFF
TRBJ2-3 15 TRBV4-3 CASSLQGKVTDTQYF
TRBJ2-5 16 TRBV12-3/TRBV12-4 CASSFGAGVGGETQYF
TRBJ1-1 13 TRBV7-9 CASSLWQNTEAFF
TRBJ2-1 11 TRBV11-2 CASSPRYEQFF
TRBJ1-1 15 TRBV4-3 CASSQRLTGRTEAFF
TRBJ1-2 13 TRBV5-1 CASSLAEYQGYTF
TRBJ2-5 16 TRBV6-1 CASSELIAGGQETQYF
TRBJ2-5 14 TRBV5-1 CASSLGSQQETQYF
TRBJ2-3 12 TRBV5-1 CDMRGITDTQYF
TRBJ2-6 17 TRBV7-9 CAGLSGLTYSGANVLTF
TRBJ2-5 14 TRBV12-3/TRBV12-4 CASSPNRAQETQYF
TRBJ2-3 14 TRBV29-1 CSVPRPGAADTQYF
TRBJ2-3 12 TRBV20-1 CSARGTQDTQYF
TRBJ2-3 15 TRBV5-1 CASSPTGPTLDTQYF
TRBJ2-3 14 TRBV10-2 CASRWTGGTDTQYF
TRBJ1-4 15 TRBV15 CATSLPATAYEKLFF
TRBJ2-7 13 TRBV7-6 CASSRDGGYEQYF
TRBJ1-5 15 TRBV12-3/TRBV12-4 CASSFLTGFNQPQHF
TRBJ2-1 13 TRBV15 CATSAEKHNEQFF
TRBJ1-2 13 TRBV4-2 CASSRSLEDGYTF
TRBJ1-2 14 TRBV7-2 CASSRTGQGHGYTF
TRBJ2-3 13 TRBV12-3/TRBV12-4 CASTGYAADTQYF
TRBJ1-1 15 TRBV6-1 CATLPFREGGIEAFF
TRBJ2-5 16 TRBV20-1 CSAPGGTPNLQETQYF
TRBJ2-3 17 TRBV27 CASSLGHGGPRTDTQYF
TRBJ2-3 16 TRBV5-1 CASSLGVDPTTDTQYF
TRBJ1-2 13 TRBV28 CASSGRNDYGYTF
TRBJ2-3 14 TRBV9 CASSTRLHTDTQYF